A selection of T cell receptor beta chains follows, all from one sample in a study of shared clonotypes between healthy human individuals. The method was immunoSEQ multiplex PCR; TCRdb's version includes in-frame clones alone and lacks a portion of them. The top ten clones hold about 0.39% of a sample with 2 million to 2.5 million clones, approximately 95% of them seen once. The specimen sequenced was naive CD4+ T cells from PBMCs. These receptors all come from a man in his late teens or twenties in good health. Some clones in this sample may be carry-over from other donors' samples. Both conserved end residues are part of each CDR3. The D gene is left open where the match is weak. For some rows the clone size is stated as once, few or many, or as a class when expanded; others skip it.

v_call,d_call,j_call,clone_size,cdr3_aa,cdr3_nt
TRBV7-9,.,TRBJ2-4,.,CASSPAARANIQYF,TGTGCCAGCAGCCCGGCGGCCCGGGCGAACATTCAGTACTTC
TRBV5-1,TRBD1,TRBJ1-1,.,CASSPGQGFEAFF,TGCGCCAGCAGCCCCGGACAGGGGTTTGAAGCTTTCTTT
TRBV28,.,TRBJ2-2,.,CASSLLSAGELFF,TGTGCCAGCAGTTTATTATCGGCCGGGGAGCTGTTTTTT
TRBV2,.,TRBJ2-1,.,CASGEGWRISVF,TGTGCCAGCGGAGAGGGCTGGCGAATTTCGGTCTTC
TRBV19,.,TRBJ2-3,.,CASSTRRETSTDTQYF,TGTGCCAGTAGTACAAGGAGGGAGACTAGCACAGATACGCAGTATTTT
TRBV2,.,TRBJ1-2,.,CASSEEAGANGYTF,TGTGCCAGCAGTGAAGAGGCAGGGGCTAATGGCTACACCTTC
TRBV11-1,TRBD2,TRBJ2-7,.,CASSLGPGGQGPYEQYF,TGTGCCAGCAGCTTAGGGCCGGGGGGGCAGGGCCCCTACGAGCAGTACTTC
TRBV5-1,.,TRBJ2-6,.,CASSPGSGANVLTF,TGCGCCAGCAGCCCTGGTTCTGGGGCCAACGTCCTGACTTTC
TRBV6-5,TRBD1,TRBJ1-2,once,CASSYSRGHYGYTF,TGTGCCAGCAGTTACTCGAGGGGGCACTATGGCTACACCTTC
TRBV5-1,.,TRBJ2-3,.,CASSLRGTDTQYF,TGCGCCAGCAGCTTGCGTGGCACAGATACGCAGTATTTT
TRBV28,.,TRBJ1-2,.,CASSPTGIYGYTF,TGTGCCAGCAGTCCGACAGGCATCTATGGCTACACCTTC
TRBV7-2,TRBD2,TRBJ2-3,.,CASSLGTSGSADTQYF,TGTGCCAGCAGCCTAGGGACTAGCGGGAGTGCAGATACGCAGTATTTT
TRBV7-9,.,TRBJ2-1,.,CASSWYAGTRSGHEQFF,TGTGCCAGCAGCTGGTACGCCGGGACTCGTAGCGGCCATGAGCAGTTCTTC
TRBV25-1,TRBD2,TRBJ2-5,.,CASSEVSGSTETQYF,TGTGCCAGCAGCGAGGTGAGCGGGAGTACCGAGACCCAGTACTTC
TRBV28,TRBD2,TRBJ2-2,.,CASLMTSGDTGELFF,TGTGCCAGCTTGATGACTAGCGGAGACACCGGGGAGCTGTTTTTT
TRBV7-2,.,TRBJ1-1,once,CASSLASVGNTEAFF,TGTGCCAGCAGCTTAGCGTCAGTCGGTAACACTGAAGCTTTCTTT
TRBV6-6,TRBD1,TRBJ1-1,.,CASSSGQAINTEAFF,TGTGCCAGCAGCTCGGGACAGGCTATCAACACTGAAGCTTTCTTT
TRBV2,.,TRBJ1-4,.,CASNPSEGYPNEKLFF,TGTGCCAGCAACCCGAGTGAAGGGTACCCTAATGAAAAACTGTTTTTT
TRBV19,.,TRBJ1-5,.,CASTPGRSRQPQHF,TGTGCCAGTACCCCCGGACGTTCTCGTCAGCCCCAGCATTTT
TRBV28,.,TRBJ1-2,.,CASGARNYGYTF,TGTGCCAGCGGGGCGCGTAACTATGGCTACACCTTC
TRBV7-9,.,TRBJ1-4,.,CASSEGHRNEKLFF,TGTGCCAGCAGCGAGGGACACCGGAATGAAAAACTGTTTTTT
TRBV7-8,.,TRBJ2-7,.,CASSRDSSYEQYF,TGTGCCAGCAGCCGCGACAGCTCCTACGAGCAGTACTTC
TRBV7-2,.,TRBJ2-1,.,CASSLRGTDDEQFF,TGTGCCAGCAGCTTACGTGGGACTGACGATGAGCAGTTCTTC
TRBV29-1,.,TRBJ2-7,.,CSVFSAAYEQYF,TGCAGCGTCTTCTCCGCCGCCTACGAGCAGTACTTC
TRBV29-1,TRBD2,TRBJ2-7,.,CSVVEPGTSGGVAREQYF,TGCAGCGTTGTGGAGCCCGGGACTAGCGGGGGTGTAGCGAGAGAGCAGTACTTC
TRBV9,TRBD1,TRBJ2-5,.,CASSVRRQGEETQYF,TGTGCCAGCAGCGTACGAAGGCAGGGGGAAGAGACCCAGTACTTC
TRBV30,.,TRBJ2-1,.,CAWSDTGRTRHNEQFF,TGTGCCTGGAGTGACACGGGGAGGACTCGCCACAATGAGCAGTTCTTC
TRBV4-3,.,TRBJ2-3,.,CASSQERRGTQYF,TGCGCCAGCAGCCAAGAACGGAGGGGTACGCAGTATTTT
TRBV6-1,.,TRBJ1-1,.,CASSEVRNTEAFF,TGTGCCAGCAGTGAGGTCCGCAACACTGAAGCTTTCTTT
TRBV6-4,TRBD2,TRBJ2-3,.,CASRRREEEDTQYF,TGTGCCAGCAGGAGGCGGGAGGAGGAAGATACGCAGTATTTT
TRBV6-5,.,TRBJ2-2,.,CASSYQINTGELFF,TGTGCCAGCAGTTACCAGATCAACACCGGGGAGCTGTTTTTT
TRBV19,.,TRBJ1-1,.,CASSMGLPPEAEAFF,TGTGCCAGTAGTATGGGACTCCCTCCAGAGGCTGAAGCTTTCTTT
TRBV2,.,TRBJ1-2,.,CASSGGGMNYGYTF,TGTGCCAGCAGTGGGGGCGGGATGAACTATGGCTACACCTTC
TRBV28,.,TRBJ1-3,.,CASSTTVGNTIYF,TGTGCCAGCAGTACAACGGTAGGAAACACCATATATTTT
TRBV29-1,.,TRBJ1-1,.,CSAGGQAAGQAFF,TGCAGCGCCGGAGGTCAGGCGGCAGGGCAAGCTTTCTTT
TRBV9,.,TRBJ1-4,.,CASSVGSGRNEKLFF,TGTGCCAGCAGCGTAGGATCAGGGAGAAATGAAAAACTGTTTTTT
TRBV23-1,.,TRBJ2-7,.,CASSQLSQYF,TGCGCCAGCAGTCAATTGTCGCAGTACTTC
TRBV10-3,.,TRBJ2-3,.,CAIMGVGGDTQYF,TGTGCCATCATGGGGGTAGGTGGAGATACGCAGTATTTT
TRBV19,TRBD2,TRBJ2-1,.,CASRKPPGLAGPYNEQFF,TGTGCCAGTAGAAAACCACCGGGACTAGCGGGGCCCTACAATGAGCAGTTCTTC
TRBV7-2,.,TRBJ2-1,.,CASSLVVPYNEQFF,TGTGCCAGCAGCTTAGTGGTGCCATACAATGAGCAGTTCTTC
TRBV18,TRBD1,TRBJ2-5,.,CASSPGSRTGSLRETQYF,TGTGCCAGCTCACCAGGAAGTCGGACAGGGTCTCTTAGGGAGACCCAGTACTTC
TRBV11-3,.,TRBJ2-1,.,CASSLGGGTQQFF,TGTGCCAGCAGCTTAGGAGGCGGGACCCAGCAGTTCTTC
TRBV6-4,.,TRBJ2-3,.,CARCLRDSTSEAQYF,TGTGCCAGGTGTCTCCGGGACTCCACGTCAGAGGCGCAGTATTTT
TRBV5-1,.,TRBJ2-5,.,CASSLAPLGRRETQYF,TGCGCCAGCAGCTTGGCCCCACTAGGGAGGAGGGAGACCCAGTACTTC
TRBV28,.,TRBJ1-3,.,CASRNLVRGNTIYF,TGTGCCAGCAGGAACTTAGTAAGGGGGAACACCATATATTTT
TRBV19,TRBD1,TRBJ1-2,.,CASSATSGTVYGYTF,TGTGCCAGTAGCGCGACCTCCGGGACAGTCTATGGCTACACCTTC
TRBV11-2,.,TRBJ2-5,.,CASSSVTQETQYF,TGTGCCAGCTCCTCCGTGACCCAAGAGACCCAGTACTTC
TRBV2,.,TRBJ1-2,.,CASTMTEFYGYTF,TGTGCCAGTACTATGACAGAGTTCTATGGCTACACCTTC
TRBV5-4,.,TRBJ2-3,.,CASSPLRGGKGPDTQYF,TGTGCCAGCAGCCCCCTGAGGGGGGGGAAAGGCCCAGATACGCAGTATTTT
TRBV19,.,TRBJ2-7,.,CASKPSGKPYYEQYF,TGTGCCAGCAAACCCTCCGGGAAACCCTACTACGAGCAGTACTTC
TRBV6-6,.,TRBJ1-1,.,CASSKQTVTNTEAFF,TGTGCCAGCAGTAAACAGACGGTGACGAACACTGAAGCTTTCTTT
TRBV27,TRBD2,TRBJ2-7,once,CASSLRFPAGTYEQYF,TGTGCCAGCAGCTTGAGGTTTCCAGCGGGGACCTACGAGCAGTACTTC
TRBV28,TRBD1,TRBJ1-4,.,CASSWQRQGGEKLFF,TGTGCCAGCAGTTGGCAAAGGCAGGGGGGAGAAAAACTGTTTTTT
TRBV5-4,.,TRBJ2-7,.,CASTRDGSYEQYF,TGTGCCAGCACCCGGGACGGCTCCTACGAGCAGTACTTC
TRBV5-1,.,TRBJ1-1,.,CASSLAASTEAFF,TGCGCCAGCAGCTTGGCAGCGAGCACTGAAGCTTTCTTT
TRBV5-1,.,TRBJ2-1,.,CASSSRGNEQFF,TGCGCCAGCAGTTCTAGAGGTAATGAGCAGTTCTTC
TRBV7-3,.,TRBJ2-1,.,CASSSQTDEQFF,TGTGCCAGCAGCTCCCAGACGGATGAGCAGTTCTTC
TRBV18,.,TRBJ1-1,.,CASSPTGITMNTEAFF,TGTGCCAGCTCACCAACAGGGATAACTATGAACACTGAAGCTTTCTTT
TRBV19,.,TRBJ2-6,.,CASSIQGAGANVLTF,TGTGCCAGTAGTATACAAGGGGCAGGGGCCAACGTCCTGACTTTC